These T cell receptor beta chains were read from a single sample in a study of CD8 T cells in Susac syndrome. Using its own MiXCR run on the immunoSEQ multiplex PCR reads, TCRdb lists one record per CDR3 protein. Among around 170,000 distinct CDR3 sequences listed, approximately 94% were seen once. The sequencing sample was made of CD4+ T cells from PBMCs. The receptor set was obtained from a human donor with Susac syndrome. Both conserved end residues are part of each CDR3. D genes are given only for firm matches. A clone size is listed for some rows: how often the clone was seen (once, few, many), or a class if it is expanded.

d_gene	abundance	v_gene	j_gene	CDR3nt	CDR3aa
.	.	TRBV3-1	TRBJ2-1	TGTGCCAGCAGCCAAGCCGCGTCTACTTACAATGAGCAGTTCTTC	CASSQAASTYNEQFF
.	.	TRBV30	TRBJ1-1	TGTGCCTGGGACGACAGGTTGAACACTGAAGCTTTCTTT	CAWDDRLNTEAFF
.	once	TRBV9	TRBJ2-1	TGTGCCAGCAGCGTAGTGAGGGATAATGAGCAGTTCTTC	CASSVVRDNEQFF
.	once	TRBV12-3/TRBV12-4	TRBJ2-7	TGTGCCAGCAAAATAAGGGTAGCCTCCTACGAGCAGTACTTC	CASKIRVASYEQYF
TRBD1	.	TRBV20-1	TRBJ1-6	TGCAGTGCTAAGGGGACAGGGGTTAATTCACCCCTCCACTTT	CSAKGTGVNSPLHF
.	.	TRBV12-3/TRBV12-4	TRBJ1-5	TGTGCCAGCAGCTCTCAACCGGCGGGGAATCAGCCCCAGCATTTT	CASSSQPAGNQPQHF
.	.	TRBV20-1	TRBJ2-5	TGCAGTGCTAGGGACACGGGGCTGGAGACCCAGTACTTC	CSARDTGLETQYF
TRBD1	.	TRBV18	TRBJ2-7	TGTGCCAGCTCACTCCCCGGGACAGGGTTCTACGAGCAGTACTTC	CASSLPGTGFYEQYF
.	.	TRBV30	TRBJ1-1	TGTGCCTGGAGTTCATCAATCAGGGGATATGAAGCTTTCTTT	CAWSSSIRGYEAFF
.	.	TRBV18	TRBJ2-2	TGTGCCTCACTAGACCAGGCGAACACCGGGGAGCTGTTTTTT	CASLDQANTGELFF
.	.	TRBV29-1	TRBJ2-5	TGCAGCGGCTACAGGGTGGAGACCCAGTACTTC	CSGYRVETQYF
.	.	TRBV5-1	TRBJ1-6	TGCGCCAGCAGCTTGGTTTCCCAGGGGAATTCACCCCTCCACTTT	CASSLVSQGNSPLHF
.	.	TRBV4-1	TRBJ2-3	TGCGCCAGCAGCCAAGAGTCTACTAGACCAGATACGCAGTATTTT	CASSQESTRPDTQYF
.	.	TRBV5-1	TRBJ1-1	TGCGCCAGCAGCCATACAGGGAACACTGAAGCTTTCTTT	CASSHTGNTEAFF
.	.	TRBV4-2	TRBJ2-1	TGTGCCAGCAGCCAAGAGGGAGGTCAACGGGAGCAGTTCTTC	CASSQEGGQREQFF
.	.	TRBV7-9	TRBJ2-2	TGTGCCAGCAGCTTCGGGGAGCTGTTTTTT	CASSFGELFF
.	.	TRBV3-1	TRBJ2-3	TGTGCCAGCAGCCAGCTTCGGGCTGGTTGGGATACGCAGTATTTT	CASSQLRAGWDTQYF
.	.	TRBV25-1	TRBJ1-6	TGTGCCAGCAGTCTGCCGGGGAGCTCCTATAATTCACCCCTCCACTTT	CASSLPGSSYNSPLHF
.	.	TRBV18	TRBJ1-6	TGTGCCAGCTCACCACAAGGGAGGGAGAATTCACCCCTCCACTTT	CASSPQGRENSPLHF
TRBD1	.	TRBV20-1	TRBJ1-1	TGCAGTGCTAAGCCTATACAGGGGGCGCGGCTCCCGAACACTGAAGCTTTCTTT	CSAKPIQGARLPNTEAFF
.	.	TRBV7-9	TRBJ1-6	TGTGCCAGCAGCTTCCAGGGAGGCAGGGACTCACCCCTCCACTTT	CASSFQGGRDSPLHF
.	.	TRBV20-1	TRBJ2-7	TGCAGTGCTGGAGAGACAGGACTTCGTATGTACGAGCAGTACTTC	CSAGETGLRMYEQYF
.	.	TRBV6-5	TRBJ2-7	TGTGCCAGCACCCCTACTGGCTCCCGGAGAGGCGAGCAGTACTTC	CASTPTGSRRGEQYF
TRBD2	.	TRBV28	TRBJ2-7	TGTGCCAGCAGTTTCCTCATATCTCCGGCTAGCGGGGGCCTATACGAGCAGTACTTC	CASSFLISPASGGLYEQYF
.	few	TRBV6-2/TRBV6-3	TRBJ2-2	TGTGCCAGCAGTTACTTGGGGGCGACCGGGGAGCTGTTTTTT	CASSYLGATGELFF
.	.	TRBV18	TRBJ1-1	TGTGCCAGCTCACCGCTATGGACCCCGAACACTGAAGCTTTCTTT	CASSPLWTPNTEAFF
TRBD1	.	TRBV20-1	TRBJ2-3	TGCAGTGCTATAGGGACAGGATCCACAGATACGCAGTATTTT	CSAIGTGSTDTQYF
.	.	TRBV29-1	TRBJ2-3	TGCAGCGTCGGAGCAAGTGGGGGATACACAGATACGCAGTATTTT	CSVGASGGYTDTQYF
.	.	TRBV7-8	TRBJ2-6	TGTGCCAGCAGCTCCGTCTCGGGCTCTGGGGCCAACGTCCTGACTTTC	CASSSVSGSGANVLTF
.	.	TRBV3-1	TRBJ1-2	TGTGCCAGCAGCCAAGTCAGCTATGGCTACACCTTC	CASSQVSYGYTF
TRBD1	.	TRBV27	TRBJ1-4	TGTGCCAGCAGTCCCCTAGCGGGACAGGGGGCTGAAAAACTGTTTTTT	CASSPLAGQGAEKLFF
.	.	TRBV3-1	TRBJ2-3	TGTGCCAGCAGCCAAGAGTATCGGAGCACAGATACGCAGTATTTT	CASSQEYRSTDTQYF
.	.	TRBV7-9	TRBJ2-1	TGTGCCAGCAGCGGGGCCCCTTGGACCCTATTGTACAATGAGCAGTTCTTC	CASSGAPWTLLYNEQFF
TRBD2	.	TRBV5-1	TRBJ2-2	TGCGCCAGCAGCTGGGGACTAGGGGCCGGGGAGCTGTTTTTT	CASSWGLGAGELFF
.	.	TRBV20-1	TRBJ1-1	TGCAGTGCTATGGGGCCGAACACTGAAGCTTTCTTT	CSAMGPNTEAFF
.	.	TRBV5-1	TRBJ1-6	TGCGCCAGCAGCTTTACAGTCCCGGGGTCACCCCTCCACTTT	CASSFTVPGSPLHF
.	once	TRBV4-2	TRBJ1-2	TGTGCCAGCAGCCGAGCTGGCGGAGGCTACACCTTC	CASSRAGGGYTF
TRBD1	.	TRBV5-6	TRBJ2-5	TGTGCCAGCAGCTTGGTGGACAGGGTCGAGACCCAGTACTTC	CASSLVDRVETQYF
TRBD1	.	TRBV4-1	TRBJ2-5	TGCGCCAGCAGCCTGACCGACAGGGGGTTTGGGGAGACCCAGTACTTC	CASSLTDRGFGETQYF
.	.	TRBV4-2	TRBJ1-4	TGTGCCAGCAGCAGACGACACCCAACTAATGAAAAACTGTTTTTT	CASSRRHPTNEKLFF
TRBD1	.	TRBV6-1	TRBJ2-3	TGTGCCAGCAGCGTTACAGGGACAGGGGGCACAGATACGCAGTATTTT	CASSVTGTGGTDTQYF
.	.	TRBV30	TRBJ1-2	TGTGCCTGGAGTAGGGGGGCTAACTATGGCTACACCTTC	CAWSRGANYGYTF
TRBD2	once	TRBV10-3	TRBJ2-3	TGTGCCATCAGTGAGTCAAGAACTAGCGGGGGAAAAGATACGCAGTATTTT	CAISESRTSGGKDTQYF
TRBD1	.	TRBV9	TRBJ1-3	TGTGCCAGCAGCGTAGACAGGGGTGAAAACACCATATATTTT	CASSVDRGENTIYF
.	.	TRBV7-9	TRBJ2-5	TGTGCCAGCAGCTTAGGACGGGCTGGCGGCCAAGAGACCCAGTACTTC	CASSLGRAGGQETQYF
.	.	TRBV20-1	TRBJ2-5	TGCGGAGTCCCGTGGGAAGAGACCCAGTACTTC	CGVPWEETQYF
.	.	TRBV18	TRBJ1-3	TGTGCCAGCCGAGGAGGGTCTGGAAACACCATATATTTT	CASRGGSGNTIYF
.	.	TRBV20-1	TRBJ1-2	TGCAGTGCCCCCCCGTTACAATATAGTGGCTACACCTTC	CSAPPLQYSGYTF
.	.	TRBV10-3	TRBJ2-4	TGTGCCACCCGGGACGGAAACATTCAGTACTTC	CATRDGNIQYF
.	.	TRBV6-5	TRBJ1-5	TGTGCCAGCAGCAACCGGGGGACAAATCAGCCCCAGCATTTT	CASSNRGTNQPQHF
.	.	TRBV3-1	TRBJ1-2	TGTGCCAGCAGCCAAGTCAGGTCCTATGGCTACACCTTC	CASSQVRSYGYTF
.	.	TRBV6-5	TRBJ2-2	TGTGCCAGCAGTTACTCGATCGCTTTGGGTCCCGGGGAGCTGTTTTTT	CASSYSIALGPGELFF
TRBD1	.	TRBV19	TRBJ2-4	TGTGCCAGTAGTATACAAAAGACAGGGGGAGACATTCAGTACTTC	CASSIQKTGGDIQYF
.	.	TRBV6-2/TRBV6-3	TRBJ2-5	TGTGCCAGCAGTTACACGGAGACCCAGTACTTC	CASSYTETQYF
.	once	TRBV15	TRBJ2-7	TGTGCCACCAGCAGAACCCTAGGGGACAAAGTCTACGAGCAGTACTTC	CATSRTLGDKVYEQYF
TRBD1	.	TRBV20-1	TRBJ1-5	TGCAGTGCTTCCGACAGGGGCTGGCAGCCCCAGCATTTT	CSASDRGWQPQHF